This T cell receptor (beta chain) was captured by sequencing in a study of blood T cell repertoires in COVID-19. Study background: COVID-19 samples from acute and convalescent phases originated in the United States, Italy and Spain. In each case, the material was cDNA or gDNA derived from T cells, B-cell-depleted T cells, or PBMCs.

In the original processing: Nucleated cell number was recorded as an estimate derived from reference gene primer amplification. Produced via immunoSEQ multiplex PCR; TCRdb's table is partial and in-frame only. V and J calls plus clone size are reproduced from that table; the DNA served to infer D and trimming. The data hold over 150,000 clones, with around nine tenths observed a single time. Trimming took 4 bases from V and 5 from J; bases not matched to a gene: 4. Germline assignment: CDR1 SGHNT and CDR2 YYREEE (reference sequence). The CDR3 is 14 amino acids. The Seattle patients, enrolled during active infection, were followed longitudinally.

This TCR derives from a man in his sixties with COVID-19, enrolled during active disease. The material sequenced was peripheral blood. The J gene is TRBJ2-5, the V gene TRBV5-4, with 11 bases that match TRBD2. The CDR3 region is CASSPLAGVETQYF. The CDR3 nucleotides read TGTGCCAGCAGCCCACTAGCGGGAGTGGAGACCCAGTACTTC.